The rows below give T cell receptor beta chains drawn from one sample of a study of T-cell memory formation after mild COVID-19. TCRdb re-derived calls from the 5' RACE reads in MiXCR, one entry per CDR3 protein. The data hold a few hundred thousand distinct CDR3 sequences, with 15% to 20% observed a single time. The source material was PBMCs or a T cell subset sorted from them (not recorded which). The source is a man younger than 35 who had mild COVID-19 (a few samples of this study predate the infection). Cell type and time point are not known. Each CDR3 is given with its conserved first and last residue. D genes are given only for firm matches. Size is stated for part of the rows, as once, few or many counts, or as a class when the clone is expanded.

clone_size: few
v_call: TRBV12-3/TRBV12-4
j_call: TRBJ1-1
d_call: NA
cdr3_nt: TGTGCCAGCAGTTTACGGCAGTTGAACACTGAAGCTTTCTTT
cdr3_aa: CASSLRQLNTEAFF

clone_size: few
v_call: TRBV6-2/TRBV6-3
j_call: TRBJ2-5
d_call: NA
cdr3_nt: TGTGCCAGCAAACGCTTCTCCGGCCAAGGGGAGACCCAGTACTTC
cdr3_aa: CASKRFSGQGETQYF

clone_size: many
v_call: TRBV7-2
j_call: TRBJ2-3
d_call: NA
cdr3_nt: TGTGCCAGCAGCTTAATGGCCACAGATACGCAGTATTTT
cdr3_aa: CASSLMATDTQYF

clone_size: few
v_call: TRBV5-4
j_call: TRBJ2-2
d_call: TRBD1
cdr3_nt: TGTGCCAGCAGCCCGGGGACAGGGGTGACCGGGGAGCTGTTTTTT
cdr3_aa: CASSPGTGVTGELFF

clone_size: few
v_call: TRBV6-5
j_call: TRBJ2-6
d_call: TRBD2
cdr3_nt: TGTGCCAGCAGTTATGGGGGGGCTGGGGCCAACGTCCTGACTTTC
cdr3_aa: CASSYGGAGANVLTF

clone_size: NA
v_call: TRBV3-1
j_call: TRBJ1-1
d_call: NA
cdr3_nt: TGTGCCACCGGCTTATCGGGGAGGGACACTGAAGCTTTCTTT
cdr3_aa: CATGLSGRDTEAFF

clone_size: few
v_call: TRBV12-3/TRBV12-4
j_call: TRBJ1-3
d_call: NA
cdr3_nt: TGTGCCAGCAGTTTGCCAAGGGCTGGAAACACCATATATTTT
cdr3_aa: CASSLPRAGNTIYF

clone_size: few
v_call: TRBV4-1
j_call: TRBJ1-1
d_call: NA
cdr3_nt: TGCGCCAGCAGCCGAGCGGGGCGGACTGAAGCTTTCTTT
cdr3_aa: CASSRAGRTEAFF

clone_size: NA
v_call: TRBV7-9
j_call: TRBJ1-5
d_call: NA
cdr3_nt: TGTGCCAGCAGCTTAGCGGGGATTGGGAATCAGCCCCAGCATTTT
cdr3_aa: CASSLAGIGNQPQHF

clone_size: NA
v_call: TRBV24-1
j_call: TRBJ2-5
d_call: NA
cdr3_nt: TGTGCCACCAGTGATTCGCGTACCGGCGGCCAAGAGACCCAGTACTTC
cdr3_aa: CATSDSRTGGQETQYF

clone_size: NA
v_call: TRBV6-2/TRBV6-3
j_call: TRBJ2-4
d_call: TRBD2
cdr3_nt: TGTGCCAGCAGTTATTGGACTAGCGGGGAAAACATTCAGTACTTC
cdr3_aa: CASSYWTSGENIQYF

clone_size: NA
v_call: TRBV24-1
j_call: TRBJ1-1
d_call: TRBD1
cdr3_nt: TGTGCCACCAGGGGGACAGCGAACACTGAAGCTTTCTTT
cdr3_aa: CATRGTANTEAFF

clone_size: NA
v_call: TRBV6-1
j_call: TRBJ1-1
d_call: TRBD1
cdr3_nt: TGTGCCAGCAGCCTCAGGGGGGATACTGAAGCTTTCTTT
cdr3_aa: CASSLRGDTEAFF

clone_size: NA
v_call: TRBV5-1
j_call: TRBJ2-1
d_call: NA
cdr3_nt: TGCGCCAGCAGCTTGTTGCCTAACTACAATGAGCAGTTCTTC
cdr3_aa: CASSLLPNYNEQFF

clone_size: NA
v_call: TRBV6-1
j_call: TRBJ2-5
d_call: NA
cdr3_nt: TGTGCCAGCAGTGGTGGACGGGGGCTCGAGACCCAGTACTTC
cdr3_aa: CASSGGRGLETQYF

clone_size: NA
v_call: TRBV20-1
j_call: TRBJ2-3
d_call: TRBD2
cdr3_nt: TGCAGTGCTAGGACTAGCGGGGGGTTTACAGATACGCAGTATTTT
cdr3_aa: CSARTSGGFTDTQYF

clone_size: few
v_call: TRBV7-8
j_call: TRBJ1-1
d_call: NA
cdr3_nt: TGTGCCAGCAGCTTAGGGTTTGTGAACACTGAAGCTTTCTTT
cdr3_aa: CASSLGFVNTEAFF

clone_size: NA
v_call: TRBV15
j_call: TRBJ2-1
d_call: NA
cdr3_nt: TGTGCCACCAGCAGAGATGGCGTGTCGGCGGAGCAGTTCTTC
cdr3_aa: CATSRDGVSAEQFF

clone_size: NA
v_call: TRBV7-6
j_call: TRBJ2-5
d_call: TRBD1
cdr3_nt: TGTGCCAGCAGGATACAGGGGAGTCAAGAGACCCAGTACTTC
cdr3_aa: CASRIQGSQETQYF

clone_size: few
v_call: TRBV7-8
j_call: TRBJ1-5
d_call: NA
cdr3_nt: TGTGCCAGCAGCTTAGCGCCCCGCAGAAAAATAGGCAATCAGCCCCAGCATTTT
cdr3_aa: CASSLAPRRKIGNQPQHF

clone_size: many
v_call: TRBV5-1
j_call: TRBJ2-1
d_call: NA
cdr3_nt: TGCGCCAGCAGCCAAGGACAGTTGAGGGATGAGCAGTTCTTC
cdr3_aa: CASSQGQLRDEQFF

clone_size: NA
v_call: TRBV4-3
j_call: TRBJ1-6
d_call: NA
cdr3_nt: TGCGCCAGCAGGACAGCTTCTAGCTCCTATAATTCACCCCTCCACTTT
cdr3_aa: CASRTASSSYNSPLHF

clone_size: few
v_call: TRBV2
j_call: TRBJ2-3
d_call: NA
cdr3_nt: TGTGCCAGCAGTGAAGCTGATACGCAGTATTTT
cdr3_aa: CASSEADTQYF

clone_size: NA
v_call: TRBV15
j_call: TRBJ2-5
d_call: TRBD1
cdr3_nt: TGTGCCACCAGCAGAGTAGTGGGACAGGGATATTTGGGGGAGACCCAGTACTTC
cdr3_aa: CATSRVVGQGYLGETQYF

clone_size: few
v_call: TRBV29-1
j_call: TRBJ2-2
d_call: TRBD1
cdr3_nt: TGCAGCGTCTCCTCCGGGACAGCCAACACCGGGGAGCTGTTTTTT
cdr3_aa: CSVSSGTANTGELFF

clone_size: NA
v_call: TRBV12-3/TRBV12-4
j_call: TRBJ2-5
d_call: NA
cdr3_nt: TGTGCCAGCAGCAACCCGGGCATCACCCAGTACTTC
cdr3_aa: CASSNPGITQYF

clone_size: NA
v_call: TRBV7-9
j_call: TRBJ2-3
d_call: NA
cdr3_nt: TGTGCCAGCAGCCCACAGGGTGGGTTCACAGATACGCAGTATTTT
cdr3_aa: CASSPQGGFTDTQYF

clone_size: NA
v_call: TRBV4-2
j_call: TRBJ2-3
d_call: NA
cdr3_nt: TGTGCCAGCAGCCAGAGACGGCAGGGGAGCACAGATACGCAGTATTTT
cdr3_aa: CASSQRRQGSTDTQYF

clone_size: NA
v_call: TRBV2
j_call: TRBJ2-3
d_call: TRBD2
cdr3_nt: TGTGCCAGCAGTTGGACTAGCGGGGATACGCAGTATTTT
cdr3_aa: CASSWTSGDTQYF

clone_size: NA
v_call: TRBV12-3/TRBV12-4
j_call: TRBJ1-1
d_call: NA
cdr3_nt: TGTGCCAGCAGTCGGGACGTCGGGATGACTGAAGCTTTCTTT
cdr3_aa: CASSRDVGMTEAFF

clone_size: NA
v_call: TRBV11-3
j_call: TRBJ1-2
d_call: TRBD1
cdr3_nt: TGTGCCAGCAGCTCCGGGACAGGGGACGACGGCTACACCTTC
cdr3_aa: CASSSGTGDDGYTF

clone_size: few
v_call: TRBV7-2
j_call: TRBJ1-2
d_call: TRBD1
cdr3_nt: TGTGCCAGCAGCTTAGTCGGCAGGGGGGGATATGGCTACACCTTC
cdr3_aa: CASSLVGRGGYGYTF

clone_size: few
v_call: TRBV28
j_call: TRBJ2-3
d_call: NA
cdr3_nt: TGTGCCAGCAGTTCCCTCGGGACGGGCACAGATACGCAGTATTTT
cdr3_aa: CASSSLGTGTDTQYF

clone_size: NA
v_call: TRBV20-1
j_call: TRBJ2-5
d_call: TRBD2
cdr3_nt: TGCAGTGCTACGCCGGCGGGGGGGCGACAAGAGACCCAGTACTTC
cdr3_aa: CSATPAGGRQETQYF

clone_size: few
v_call: TRBV20-1
j_call: TRBJ2-7
d_call: TRBD1
cdr3_nt: TGCAGTGCTATACAGGGGGTCAACTACGAGCAGTACTTC
cdr3_aa: CSAIQGVNYEQYF

clone_size: NA
v_call: TRBV7-3
j_call: TRBJ1-1
d_call: TRBD1
cdr3_nt: TGTGCCAGCGCTGAAGGGGGCGCGGACACTGAAGCTTTCTTT
cdr3_aa: CASAEGGADTEAFF

clone_size: few
v_call: TRBV15
j_call: TRBJ2-5
d_call: TRBD2
cdr3_nt: TGTGCCACCAGCGGACTCGCGGGGGTCCGGGAGACCCAGTACTTC
cdr3_aa: CATSGLAGVRETQYF

clone_size: NA
v_call: TRBV28
j_call: TRBJ1-6
d_call: TRBD1
cdr3_nt: TGTGCCAGCACCCGGGGACAGGGGGCGGTATCCTATAATTCACCCCTCCACTTT
cdr3_aa: CASTRGQGAVSYNSPLHF

clone_size: NA
v_call: TRBV4-1
j_call: TRBJ2-7
d_call: NA
cdr3_nt: TGCGCCAGCAGCCAAAGGGACACCGCCTACGAGCAGTACTTC
cdr3_aa: CASSQRDTAYEQYF

clone_size: NA
v_call: TRBV28
j_call: TRBJ2-3
d_call: NA
cdr3_nt: TGTGCCACCAGGGGAACAGATACGCAGTATTTT
cdr3_aa: CATRGTDTQYF

clone_size: NA
v_call: TRBV2
j_call: TRBJ2-5
d_call: NA
cdr3_nt: TGTGCCAGCAGTGCCCAAAGCTTTGGGGAGACCCAGTACTTC
cdr3_aa: CASSAQSFGETQYF

clone_size: few
v_call: TRBV7-9
j_call: TRBJ1-5
d_call: NA
cdr3_nt: TGTGCCAGCAGCTTCTCGAATAGCAATCAGCCCCAGCATTTT
cdr3_aa: CASSFSNSNQPQHF

clone_size: few
v_call: TRBV3-1
j_call: TRBJ2-2
d_call: NA
cdr3_nt: TGTGCCAGCAGCCGCCAGGAGTTGCCCGGGGAGCTGTTTTTT
cdr3_aa: CASSRQELPGELFF

clone_size: NA
v_call: TRBV10-3
j_call: TRBJ2-3
d_call: NA
cdr3_nt: TGTGCCATCGGGGGTTGGGGGGCCACAGATACGCAGTATTTT
cdr3_aa: CAIGGWGATDTQYF

clone_size: many
v_call: TRBV28
j_call: TRBJ2-3
d_call: NA
cdr3_nt: TGTGCCAGCAGTCCCCCGGGAGTACGAAGTCCGGGTACGCAGTATTTT
cdr3_aa: CASSPPGVRSPGTQYF

clone_size: NA
v_call: TRBV7-9
j_call: TRBJ2-1
d_call: NA
cdr3_nt: TGTGCCAGCAGCCCTGGAGGGTACAATGAGCAGTTCTTC
cdr3_aa: CASSPGGYNEQFF

clone_size: many
v_call: TRBV20-1
j_call: TRBJ1-5
d_call: NA
cdr3_nt: TGCAGTGCTAGAGATCGGGACACCCATCAGCCCCAGCATTTT
cdr3_aa: CSARDRDTHQPQHF

clone_size: NA
v_call: TRBV4-2
j_call: TRBJ1-4
d_call: TRBD1
cdr3_nt: TGTGCCAGCAGCCAGGGGACAGAGGAAAAACTGTTTTTT
cdr3_aa: CASSQGTEEKLFF

clone_size: NA
v_call: TRBV28
j_call: TRBJ1-2
d_call: NA
cdr3_nt: TGTGCCTCAACGCCGGGACCCTATGGCTACACCTTC
cdr3_aa: CASTPGPYGYTF

clone_size: few
v_call: TRBV11-2
j_call: TRBJ2-3
d_call: NA
cdr3_nt: TGTGCCAGCAGCTCGTCAGGATGGGCTTTGGGATCAGATACGCAGTATTTT
cdr3_aa: CASSSSGWALGSDTQYF

clone_size: NA
v_call: TRBV7-2
j_call: TRBJ1-4
d_call: TRBD1
cdr3_nt: TGTGCCAGCAGCTTCGGACAGGGTCTCGAAAAACTGTTTTTT
cdr3_aa: CASSFGQGLEKLFF

clone_size: NA
v_call: TRBV18
j_call: TRBJ1-5
d_call: NA
cdr3_nt: TGTGCCAGCTCCCAACAGGAAGTTAATCAGCCCCAGCATTTT
cdr3_aa: CASSQQEVNQPQHF